In its sample, the clone carrying this T cell receptor beta chain was seen a few times. Its antigen is as yet unknown. Generation of TCR cDNA used 5'RACE template switching (which added a universal primer site and UMIs). TCRdb reprocessed the 5' RACE reads via MiXCR and lists one record per CDR3 protein. The repertoire holds 200,000 to 300,000 distinct CDR3 sequences, with 5.5% to 8.5% as singletons. The data are from a study of T cells after yellow fever vaccination. Study as a whole: SMART-Seq v4 Ultra Low Input prepared libraries from low-cell fractions.

Broader study findings: Contamination of FACS-sorted repertoires by abundant clonotypes from the bulk population could occur. Few clonotypes appeared in both CD4 and CD8 compartments.

The sample consisted of CD4+ T cells sorted from PBMCs, taken on the day of the yellow fever booster vaccination. The sequence derives from a man between 25 and 39 years old who received the YFV17D yellow fever vaccine.

The CDR3 region has the DNA TGTGCCAGCAGTTACACGGCGGCTAAGCGGGAGATGCCCACGACCAAAAACATTCAGTACTTC. This gives the protein CASSYTAAKREMPTTKNIQYF. The V call is TRBV6-2 or TRBV6-3, the J call TRBJ2-4; 8 bases align to TRBD2. The length of the CDR3 is 21 residues. Unmatched junction bases numbered 20, after V lost 2 bases and J lost 2 bases. Germline V CDR1 and CDR2: MNHEY, SVGEGT.